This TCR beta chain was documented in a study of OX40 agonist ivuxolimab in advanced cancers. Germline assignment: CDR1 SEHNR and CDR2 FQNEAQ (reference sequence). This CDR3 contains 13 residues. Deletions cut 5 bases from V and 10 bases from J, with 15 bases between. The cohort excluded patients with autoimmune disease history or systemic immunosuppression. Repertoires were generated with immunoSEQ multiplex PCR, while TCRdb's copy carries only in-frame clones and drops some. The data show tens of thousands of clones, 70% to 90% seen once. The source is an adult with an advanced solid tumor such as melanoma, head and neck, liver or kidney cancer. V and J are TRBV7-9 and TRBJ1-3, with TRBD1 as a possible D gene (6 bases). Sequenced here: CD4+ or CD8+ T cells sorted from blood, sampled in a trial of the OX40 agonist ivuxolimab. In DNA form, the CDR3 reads TGTGCCAGCAGCCACGGACAGCCGAAGACCATATATTTT. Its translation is CASSHGQPKTIYF. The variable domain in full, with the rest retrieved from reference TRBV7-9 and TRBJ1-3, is DTGVSQNPRHKITKRGQNVTFRCDPISEHNRLYWYRQTLGQGPEFLTYFQNEAQLEKSRLLSDRFSAERPKGSFSTLEIQRTEQGDSAMYLCASSHGQPKTIYFGEGSWLTVV.